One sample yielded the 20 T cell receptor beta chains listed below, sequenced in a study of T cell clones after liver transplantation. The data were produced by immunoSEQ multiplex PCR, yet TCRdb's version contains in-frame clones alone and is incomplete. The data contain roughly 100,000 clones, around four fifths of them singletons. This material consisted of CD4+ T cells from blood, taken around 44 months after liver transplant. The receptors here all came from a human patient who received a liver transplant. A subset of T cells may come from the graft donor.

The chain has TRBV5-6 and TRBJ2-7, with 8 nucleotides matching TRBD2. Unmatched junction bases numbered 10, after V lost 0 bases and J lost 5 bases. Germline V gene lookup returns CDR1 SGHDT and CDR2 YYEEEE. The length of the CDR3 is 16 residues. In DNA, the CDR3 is TGTGCCAGCAGCTTGGGGTCCGGGACTAGAGTCCACGAGCAGTACTTC. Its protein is CASSLGSGTRVHEQYF.

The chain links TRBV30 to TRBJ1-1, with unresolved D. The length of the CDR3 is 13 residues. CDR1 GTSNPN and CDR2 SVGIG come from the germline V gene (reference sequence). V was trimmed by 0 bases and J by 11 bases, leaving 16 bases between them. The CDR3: CAWSVRSGGVAFF. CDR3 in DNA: TGTGCCTGGAGTGTTCGGTCAGGCGGGGTTGCTTTCTTT.

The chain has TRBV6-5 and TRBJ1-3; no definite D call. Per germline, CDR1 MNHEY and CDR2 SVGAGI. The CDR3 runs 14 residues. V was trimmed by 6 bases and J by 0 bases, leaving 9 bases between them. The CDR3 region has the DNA TGTGCCAGCAGCCAGGTGCTCTCTGGAAACACCATATATTTT. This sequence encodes CASSQVLSGNTIYF.

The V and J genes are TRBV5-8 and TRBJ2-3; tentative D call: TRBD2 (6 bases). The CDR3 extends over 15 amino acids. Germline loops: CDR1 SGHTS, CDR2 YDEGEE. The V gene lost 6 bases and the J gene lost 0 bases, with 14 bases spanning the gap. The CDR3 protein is CASTPGGASTDTQYF. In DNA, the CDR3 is TGTGCCAGCACCCCTGGAGGGGCTAGCACAGATACGCAGTATTTT.

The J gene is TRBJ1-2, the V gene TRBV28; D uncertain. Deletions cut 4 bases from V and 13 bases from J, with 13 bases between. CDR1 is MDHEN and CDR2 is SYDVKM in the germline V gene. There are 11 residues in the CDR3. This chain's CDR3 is CASSSFRTSTF. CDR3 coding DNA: TGTGCCAGCAGTTCCTTCAGGACTTCCACCTTC.

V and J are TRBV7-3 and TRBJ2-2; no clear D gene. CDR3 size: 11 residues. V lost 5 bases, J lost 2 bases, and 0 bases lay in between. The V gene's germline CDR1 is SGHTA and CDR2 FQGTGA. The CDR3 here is CASSNTGELFF. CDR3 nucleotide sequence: TGTGCCAGCAGCAACACCGGGGAGCTGTTTTTT.

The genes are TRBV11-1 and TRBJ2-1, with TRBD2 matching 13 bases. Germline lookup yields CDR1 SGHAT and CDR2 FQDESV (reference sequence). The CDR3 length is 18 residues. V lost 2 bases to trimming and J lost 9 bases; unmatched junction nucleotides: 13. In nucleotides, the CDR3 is TGTGCCAGCAGCTTAAGGTTGACTAGCGGGAGGACTAGAGGTGAGCAGTTCTTC. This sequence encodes CASSLRLTSGRTRGEQFF.

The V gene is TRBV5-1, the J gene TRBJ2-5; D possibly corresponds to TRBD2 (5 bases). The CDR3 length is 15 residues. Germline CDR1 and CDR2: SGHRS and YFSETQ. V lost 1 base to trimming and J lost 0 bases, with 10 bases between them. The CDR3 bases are TGCGCCAGCAGCTTGAGAGGGAGAGACCAAGAGACCCAGTACTTC. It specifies CASSLRGRDQETQYF.

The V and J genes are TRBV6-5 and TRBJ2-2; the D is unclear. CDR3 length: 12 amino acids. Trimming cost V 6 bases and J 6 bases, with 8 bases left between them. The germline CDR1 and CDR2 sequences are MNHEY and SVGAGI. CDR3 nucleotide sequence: TGTGCCAGCAGCCGCGTCTCCGGGGAGCTGTTTTTT. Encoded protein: CASSRVSGELFF.

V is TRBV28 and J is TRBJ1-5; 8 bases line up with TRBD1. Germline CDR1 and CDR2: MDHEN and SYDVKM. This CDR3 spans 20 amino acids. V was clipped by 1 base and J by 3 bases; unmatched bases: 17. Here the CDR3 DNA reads TGTGCCAGCAGTTTATACCGTCAGCCGGGACAGGTAGAACTCAATCAGCCCCAGCATTTT. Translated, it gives CASSLYRQPGQVELNQPQHF.

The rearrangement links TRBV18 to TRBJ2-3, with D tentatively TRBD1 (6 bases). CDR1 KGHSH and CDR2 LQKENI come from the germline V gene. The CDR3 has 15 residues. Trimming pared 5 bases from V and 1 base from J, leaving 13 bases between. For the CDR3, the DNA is TGTGCCAGCTCAGCCGGACAGCTAGGCACAGATACGCAGTATTTT. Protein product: CASSAGQLGTDTQYF.

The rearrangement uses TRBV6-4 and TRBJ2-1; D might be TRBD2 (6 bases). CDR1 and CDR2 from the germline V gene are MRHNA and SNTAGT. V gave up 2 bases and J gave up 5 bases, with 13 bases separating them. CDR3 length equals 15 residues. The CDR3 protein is CASSDRDWGHNEQFF. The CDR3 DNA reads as TGTGCCAGCAGTGACAGGGACTGGGGACACAATGAGCAGTTCTTC.

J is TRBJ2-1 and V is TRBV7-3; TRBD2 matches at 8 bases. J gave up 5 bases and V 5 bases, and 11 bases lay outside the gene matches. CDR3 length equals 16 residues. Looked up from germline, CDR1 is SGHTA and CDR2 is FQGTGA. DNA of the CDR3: TGTGCCAGCAGCCCTCGGACTAGCCGTATGGACAATGAGCAGTTCTTC. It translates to CASSPRTSRMDNEQFF.

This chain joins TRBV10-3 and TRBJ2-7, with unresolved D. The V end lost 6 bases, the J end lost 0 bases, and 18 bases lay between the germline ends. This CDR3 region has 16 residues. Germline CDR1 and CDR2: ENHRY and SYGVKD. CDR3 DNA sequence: TGTGCCATCAGCCCTGCCAAAGAGCGTAGCTCCTACGAGCAGTACTTC. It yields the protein CAISPAKERSSYEQYF.

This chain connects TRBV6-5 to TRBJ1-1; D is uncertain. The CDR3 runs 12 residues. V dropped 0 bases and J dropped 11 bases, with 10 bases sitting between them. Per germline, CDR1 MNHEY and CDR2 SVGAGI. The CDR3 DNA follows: TGTGCCAGCAGTTACTCCGTCGTTACGGCTTTCTTT. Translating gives CASSYSVVTAFF.

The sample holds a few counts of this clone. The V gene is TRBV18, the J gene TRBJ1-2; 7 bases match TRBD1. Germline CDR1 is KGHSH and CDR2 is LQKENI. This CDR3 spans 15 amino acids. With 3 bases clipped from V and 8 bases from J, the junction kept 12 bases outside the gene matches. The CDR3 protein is CASSPDQQGSLGYTF. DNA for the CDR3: TGTGCCAGCTCACCGGATCAACAGGGGAGTCTCGGCTACACCTTC.

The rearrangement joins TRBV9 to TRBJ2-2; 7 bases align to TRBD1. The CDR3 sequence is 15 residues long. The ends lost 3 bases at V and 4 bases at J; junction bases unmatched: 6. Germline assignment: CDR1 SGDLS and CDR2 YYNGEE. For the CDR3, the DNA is TGTGCCAGCAGCGCCGGGACAGTGTCCACCGGGGAGCTGTTTTTT. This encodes CASSAGTVSTGELFF.

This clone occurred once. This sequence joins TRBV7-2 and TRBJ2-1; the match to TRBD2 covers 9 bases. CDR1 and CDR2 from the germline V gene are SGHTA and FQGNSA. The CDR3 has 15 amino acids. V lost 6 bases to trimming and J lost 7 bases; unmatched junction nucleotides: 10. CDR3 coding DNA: TGTGCCAGCAGTTGGACGGCGGGAGGGAGTAATGAGCAGTTCTTC. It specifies CASSWTAGGSNEQFF. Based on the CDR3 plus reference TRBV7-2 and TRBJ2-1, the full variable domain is GAGVSQSPSNKVTEKGKDVELRCDPISGHTALYWYRQSLGQGLEFLIYFQGNSAPDKSGLPSDRFSAERTGGSVSTLTIQRTQQEDSAVYLCASSWTAGGSNEQFFGPGTRLTVL.

DNA of the CDR3: TGCGCCAGCAGCTCACCTTCGGGACTAGCGGGAAACAATGAGCAGTTCTTC. It specifies CASSSPSGLAGNNEQFF. The gene calls are TRBV5-1 and TRBJ2-1, with 13 bases aligning to TRBD2. Losses at the gene ends were 3 bases for V and 5 bases for J; bases not matched to a gene: 8. Germline CDR1 SGHRS, CDR2 YFSETQ. CDR3 length: 17 amino acids.

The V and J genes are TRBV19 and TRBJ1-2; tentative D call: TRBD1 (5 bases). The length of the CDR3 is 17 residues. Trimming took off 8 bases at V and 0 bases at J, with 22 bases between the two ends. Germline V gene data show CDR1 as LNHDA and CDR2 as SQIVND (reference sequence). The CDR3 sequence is CASRDFEGLRANYGYTF. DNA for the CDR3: TGTGCCAGTCGTGACTTTGAGGGACTCCGAGCTAACTATGGCTACACCTTC.